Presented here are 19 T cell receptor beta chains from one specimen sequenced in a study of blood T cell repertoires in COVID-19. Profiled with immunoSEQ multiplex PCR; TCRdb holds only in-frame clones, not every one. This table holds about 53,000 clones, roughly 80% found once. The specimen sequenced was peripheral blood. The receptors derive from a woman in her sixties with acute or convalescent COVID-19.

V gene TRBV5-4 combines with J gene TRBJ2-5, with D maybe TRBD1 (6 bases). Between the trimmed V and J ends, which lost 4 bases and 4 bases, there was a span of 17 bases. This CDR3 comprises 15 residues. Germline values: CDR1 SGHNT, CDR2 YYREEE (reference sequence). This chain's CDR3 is CASSTRTTGLETQYF. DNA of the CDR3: TGTGCCAGCAGCACTCGGACGACAGGTCTAGAGACCCAGTACTTC.

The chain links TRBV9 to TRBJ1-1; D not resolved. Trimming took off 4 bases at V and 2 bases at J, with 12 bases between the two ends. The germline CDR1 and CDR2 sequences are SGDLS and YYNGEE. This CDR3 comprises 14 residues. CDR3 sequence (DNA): TGTGCCAGCAGCACCGGCGGGTTAAACACTGAAGCTTTCTTT. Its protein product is CASSTGGLNTEAFF.

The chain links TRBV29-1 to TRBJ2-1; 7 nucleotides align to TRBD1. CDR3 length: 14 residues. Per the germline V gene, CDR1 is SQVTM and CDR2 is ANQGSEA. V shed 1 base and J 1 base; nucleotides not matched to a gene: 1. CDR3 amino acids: CSVEGQGSYNEQFF. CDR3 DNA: TGCAGCGTTGAAGGACAGGGTTCCTACAATGAGCAGTTCTTC.

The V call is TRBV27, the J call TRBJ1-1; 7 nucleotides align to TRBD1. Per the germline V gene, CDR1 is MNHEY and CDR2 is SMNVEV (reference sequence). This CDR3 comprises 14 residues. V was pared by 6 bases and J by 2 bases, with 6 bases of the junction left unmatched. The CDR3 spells CASSTGTENTEAFF. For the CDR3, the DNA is TGTGCCAGCAGCACCGGGACAGAAAACACTGAAGCTTTCTTT.

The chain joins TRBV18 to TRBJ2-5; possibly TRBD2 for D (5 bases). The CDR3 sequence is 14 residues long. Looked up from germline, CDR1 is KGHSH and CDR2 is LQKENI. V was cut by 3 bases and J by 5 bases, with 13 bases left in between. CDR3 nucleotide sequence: TGTGCCAGCTCACCGTTTAGCGAGAGGGAGACCCAGTACTTC. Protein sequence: CASSPFSERETQYF. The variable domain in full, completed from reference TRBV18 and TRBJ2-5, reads NAGVMQNPRHLVRRRGQEARLRCSPMKGHSHVYWYRQLPEEGLKFMVYLQKENIIDESGMPKERFSAEFPKEGPSILRIQQVVRGDSAAYFCASSPFSERETQYFGPGTRLLVL.

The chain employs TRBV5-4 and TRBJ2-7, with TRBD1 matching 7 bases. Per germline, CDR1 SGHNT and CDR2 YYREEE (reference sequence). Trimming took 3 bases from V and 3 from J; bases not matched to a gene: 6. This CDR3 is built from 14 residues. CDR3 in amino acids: CASSSGTANYEQYF. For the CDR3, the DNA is TGTGCCAGCAGCTCTGGGACAGCCAACTACGAGCAGTACTTC.

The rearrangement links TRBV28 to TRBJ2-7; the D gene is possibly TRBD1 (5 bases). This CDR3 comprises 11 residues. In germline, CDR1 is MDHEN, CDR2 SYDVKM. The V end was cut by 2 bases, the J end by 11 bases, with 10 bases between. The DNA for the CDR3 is TGTGCCAGCAGTTTAAGACAGTACAAGTACTTC. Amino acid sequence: CASSLRQYKYF.

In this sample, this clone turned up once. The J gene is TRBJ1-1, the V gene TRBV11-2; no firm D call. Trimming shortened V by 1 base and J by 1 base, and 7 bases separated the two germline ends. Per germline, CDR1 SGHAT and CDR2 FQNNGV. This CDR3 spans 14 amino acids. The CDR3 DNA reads TGTGCCAGCAGCTTAGCGACATGGAACACTGAAGCTTTCTTT. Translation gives CASSLATWNTEAFF.

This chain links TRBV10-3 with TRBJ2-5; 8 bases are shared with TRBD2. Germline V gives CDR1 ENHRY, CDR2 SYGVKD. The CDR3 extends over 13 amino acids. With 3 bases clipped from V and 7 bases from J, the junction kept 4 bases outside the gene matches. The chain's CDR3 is CAISEAGAGTQYF. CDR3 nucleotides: TGTGCCATCAGTGAAGCGGGAGCGGGGACCCAGTACTTC.

The DNA of the CDR3 is TGTGCCAGCACGGTCGGGGCCTACGAGCAGTACTTC. It is translated as CASTVGAYEQYF. V gene TRBV2 combines with J gene TRBJ2-7, with D maybe TRBD2 (5 bases). V dropped 7 bases and J dropped 2 bases, with 9 bases sitting between them. CDR1 is SNHLY and CDR2 is FYNNEI in the germline V gene. This CDR3 is 12 amino acids long.

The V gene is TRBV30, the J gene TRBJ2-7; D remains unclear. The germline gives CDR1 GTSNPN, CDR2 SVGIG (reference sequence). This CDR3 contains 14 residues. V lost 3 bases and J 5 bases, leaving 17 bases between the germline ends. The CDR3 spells CAWSANYLYNEQYF. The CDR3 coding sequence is TGTGCCTGGAGCGCTAACTATCTCTACAACGAGCAGTACTTC.

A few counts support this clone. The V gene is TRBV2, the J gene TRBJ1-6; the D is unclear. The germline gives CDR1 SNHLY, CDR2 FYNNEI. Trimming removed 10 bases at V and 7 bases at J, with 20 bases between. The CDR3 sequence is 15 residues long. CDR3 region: CATANLPGSNSPLHF. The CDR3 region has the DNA TGTGCCACCGCCAACCTCCCGGGATCGAATTCACCCCTCCACTTT.

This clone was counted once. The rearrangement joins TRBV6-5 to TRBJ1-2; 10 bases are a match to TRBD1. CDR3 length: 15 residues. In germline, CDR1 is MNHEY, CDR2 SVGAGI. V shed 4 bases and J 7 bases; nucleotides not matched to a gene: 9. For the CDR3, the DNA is TGTGCCAGCAGTTCCTATCCCCGGACAGGGGGTGGCTACACCTTC. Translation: CASSSYPRTGGGYTF.

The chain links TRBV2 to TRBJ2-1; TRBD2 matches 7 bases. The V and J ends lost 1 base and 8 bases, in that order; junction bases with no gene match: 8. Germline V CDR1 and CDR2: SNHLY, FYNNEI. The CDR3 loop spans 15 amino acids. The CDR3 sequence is CASSEGREWIDEQFF. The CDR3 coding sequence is TGTGCCAGCAGTGAAGGGCGGGAGTGGATTGATGAGCAGTTCTTC.

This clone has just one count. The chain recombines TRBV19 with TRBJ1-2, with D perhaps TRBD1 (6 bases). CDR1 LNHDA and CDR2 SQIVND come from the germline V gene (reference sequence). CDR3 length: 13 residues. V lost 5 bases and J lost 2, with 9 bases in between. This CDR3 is CASSLGHNYGYTF. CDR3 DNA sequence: TGTGCCAGTAGTCTGGGACACAACTATGGCTACACCTTC.

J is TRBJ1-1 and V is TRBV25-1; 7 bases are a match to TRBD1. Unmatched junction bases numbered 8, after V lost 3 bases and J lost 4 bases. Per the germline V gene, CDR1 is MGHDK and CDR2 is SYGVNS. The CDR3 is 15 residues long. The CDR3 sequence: CASSDRGGTVTEAFF. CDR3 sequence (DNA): TGTGCCAGCAGTGACAGAGGGGGCACGGTCACTGAAGCTTTCTTT.

The CDR3 coding sequence is TGCGCCAGCAGCTTGTTCGGGTTTCAAGATGAAAAACTGTTTTTT. Its protein product is CASSLFGFQDEKLFF. The chain has TRBV5-1 and TRBJ1-4; D not resolved. Trimming removed 1 base from V and 6 bases from J, with 13 bases in between. Germline V CDR1 and CDR2: SGHRS, YFSETQ. The CDR3 is 15 residues long.

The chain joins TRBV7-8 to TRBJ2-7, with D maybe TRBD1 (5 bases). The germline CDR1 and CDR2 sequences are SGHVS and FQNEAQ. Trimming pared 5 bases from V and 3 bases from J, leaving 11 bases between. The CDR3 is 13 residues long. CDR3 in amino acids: CASSRDSNYEQYF. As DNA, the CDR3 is TGTGCCAGCAGCAGAGACAGCAACTACGAGCAGTACTTC.

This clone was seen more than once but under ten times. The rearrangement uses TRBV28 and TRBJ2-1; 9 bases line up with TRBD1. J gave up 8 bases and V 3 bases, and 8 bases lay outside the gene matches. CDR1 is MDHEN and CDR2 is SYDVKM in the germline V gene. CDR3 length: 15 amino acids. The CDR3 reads CASSLGTGLEDEQFF. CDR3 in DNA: TGTGCCAGCAGTTTGGGGACAGGGCTGGAAGATGAGCAGTTCTTC.